This T cell receptor (beta chain) was identified during a study of blood T cell repertoires in COVID-19. Trimming took off 5 bases at V and 5 bases at J, with 7 bases between the two ends. Per the germline V gene, CDR1 is MDHEN and CDR2 is SYDVKM. The CDR3 contains 12 residues. Sequencing was performed with immunoSEQ multiplex PCR; in TCRdb, only in-frame clones are kept and a portion is missing. The sample lists 390,000 or so clones; over 75% were seen once. This clone was seen only a few times. The genes are TRBV28 and TRBJ1-5, with D perhaps TRBD1 (5 bases). Sequenced: PBMCs or T cells enriched from blood (not recorded which). The TCR comes from a man between 18 and 35 years old who had recovered from COVID-19. The CDR3 DNA sequence: TGTGCCAGCAGTAGGACATATCAGCCCCAGCATTTT. Translated, it gives CASSRTYQPQHF.